This entry describes one T cell receptor (beta chain). Its target is unknown. This sample was included in a study of shared clonotypes between healthy human individuals. The V gene's germline CDR1 is SGHRS and CDR2 YFSETQ. Trimming stripped 1 base from V and 6 bases from J, with 11 bases between. The CDR3 is made up of 13 amino acids. Study-wide results and caveats: Relative to memory subsets, naive subsets generally showed larger estimated richness.

Across several immunoSEQ plates, the genomic DNA of each subset was split evenly. The repertoire was sequenced with immunoSEQ multiplex PCR; TCRdb's copy has only in-frame clones and lacks some. The repertoire holds some 2.4 million clones, with roughly 93% as singletons. This sequence originates from a man younger than 30 in good health. Some clones in this sample may be carry-over from other donors' samples. What was sequenced was naive CD4+ T cells from PBMCs. Stated subset: CD45RA+ positively selected. The chain is built from TRBV5-1 and TRBJ2-7; D call uncertain. The CDR3 region is CASSLFPTSEQYF. The CDR3 nucleotides are TGCGCCAGCAGCTTGTTTCCCACCTCCGAGCAGTACTTC.